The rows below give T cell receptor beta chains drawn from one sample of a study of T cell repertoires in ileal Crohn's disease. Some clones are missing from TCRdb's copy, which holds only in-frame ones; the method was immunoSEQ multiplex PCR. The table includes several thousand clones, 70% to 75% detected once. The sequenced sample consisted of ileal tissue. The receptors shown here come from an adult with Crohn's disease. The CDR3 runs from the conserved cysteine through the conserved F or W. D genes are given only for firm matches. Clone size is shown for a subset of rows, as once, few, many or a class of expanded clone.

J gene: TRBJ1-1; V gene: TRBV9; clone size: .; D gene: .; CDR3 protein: CASSLVGSPEAFF; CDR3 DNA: TGTGCCAGCAGCTTGGTGGGGAGCCCTGAAGCTTTCTTT
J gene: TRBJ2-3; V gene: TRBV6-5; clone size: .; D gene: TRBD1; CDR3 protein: CASSLGTGAPDTQYF; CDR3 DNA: TGTGCCAGCAGTCTAGGGACAGGGGCCCCAGATACGCAGTATTTT
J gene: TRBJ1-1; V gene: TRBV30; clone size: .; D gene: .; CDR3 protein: CAWTPKQNTEAFF; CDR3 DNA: TGTGCCTGGACCCCGAAGCAAAACACTGAAGCTTTCTTT
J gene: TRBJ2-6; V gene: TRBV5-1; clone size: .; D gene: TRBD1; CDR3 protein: CASRYSGTGSSGANVLTF; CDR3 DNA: TGCGCCAGCCGCTATTCGGGGACAGGGAGCTCTGGGGCCAACGTCCTGACTTTC
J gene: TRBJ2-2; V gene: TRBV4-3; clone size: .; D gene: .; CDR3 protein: CASSHRLPSNTGELFF; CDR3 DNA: TGCGCCAGCAGCCACCGACTACCTTCGAACACCGGGGAGCTGTTTTTT
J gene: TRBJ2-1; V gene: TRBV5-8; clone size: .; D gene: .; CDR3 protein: CASSVGSGDNEQFF; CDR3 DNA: TGTGCCAGCAGCGTTGGCTCTGGAGACAATGAGCAGTTCTTC
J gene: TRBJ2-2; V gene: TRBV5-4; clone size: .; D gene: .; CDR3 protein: CASSLGVSAGELFF; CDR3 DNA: TGTGCCAGCAGCTTGGGCGTATCGGCCGGGGAGCTGTTTTTT
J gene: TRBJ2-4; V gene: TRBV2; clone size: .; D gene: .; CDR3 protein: CASSHEIGGNQYF; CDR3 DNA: TGTGCCAGCAGTCATGAGATAGGGGGTAATCAGTACTTC
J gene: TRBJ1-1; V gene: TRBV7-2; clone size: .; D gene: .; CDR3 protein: CASSFSGNTEAFF; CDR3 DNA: TGTGCCAGCAGCTTTTCCGGGAACACTGAAGCTTTCTTT
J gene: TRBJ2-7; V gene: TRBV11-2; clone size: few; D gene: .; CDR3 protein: CASSHYEQYF; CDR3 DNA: TGTGCCAGCAGCCACTACGAGCAGTACTTC
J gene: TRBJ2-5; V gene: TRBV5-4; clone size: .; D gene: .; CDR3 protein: CASSLVAGGDQETQYF; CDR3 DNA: TGTGCCAGCAGCTTGGTGGCAGGAGGGGACCAAGAGACCCAGTACTTC
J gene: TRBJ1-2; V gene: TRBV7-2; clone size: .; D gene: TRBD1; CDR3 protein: CASSFTGQGANGYTF; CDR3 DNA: TGTGCCAGCAGCTTCACCGGACAGGGGGCGAATGGCTACACCTTC
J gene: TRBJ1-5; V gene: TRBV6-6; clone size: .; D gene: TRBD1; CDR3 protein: CASNAGDRDQPQHF; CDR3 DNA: TGTGCCAGCAACGCAGGGGACAGGGATCAGCCCCAGCATTTT
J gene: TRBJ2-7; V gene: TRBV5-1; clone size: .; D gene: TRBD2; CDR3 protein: CASSLGVGLAGEDEQYF; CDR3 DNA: TGCGCCAGCAGCTTGGGAGTGGGACTAGCGGGAGAGGACGAGCAGTACTTC
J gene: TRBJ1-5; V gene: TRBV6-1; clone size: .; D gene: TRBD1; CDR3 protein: CASYPGQGVGQPQHF; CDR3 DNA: TGTGCCAGCTATCCGGGACAGGGTGTCGGGCAGCCCCAGCATTTT
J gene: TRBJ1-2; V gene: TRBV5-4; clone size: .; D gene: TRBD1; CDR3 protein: CASSLGTGNYGYTF; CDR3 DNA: TGTGCCAGCAGCTTGGGGACAGGGAACTATGGCTACACCTTC
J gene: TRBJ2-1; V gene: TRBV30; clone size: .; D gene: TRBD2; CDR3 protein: CAWSDGLAGGTEQFF; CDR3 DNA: TGTGCCTGGAGTGACGGACTAGCGGGAGGCACTGAGCAGTTCTTC
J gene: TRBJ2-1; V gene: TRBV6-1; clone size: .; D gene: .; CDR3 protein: CASSEQGSSYNEQFF; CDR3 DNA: TGTGCCAGCAGTGAACAGGGGAGCTCCTACAATGAGCAGTTCTTC
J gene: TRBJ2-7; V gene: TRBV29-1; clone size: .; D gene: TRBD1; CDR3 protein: CSVETGGHYELYF; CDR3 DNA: TGCAGCGTTGAAACAGGGGGGCATTACGAGCTGTACTTC
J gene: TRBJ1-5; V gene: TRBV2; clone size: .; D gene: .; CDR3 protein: CASSVQGGQPQHF; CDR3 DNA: TGTGCCAGCAGTGTACAGGGTGGTCAGCCCCAGCATTTT
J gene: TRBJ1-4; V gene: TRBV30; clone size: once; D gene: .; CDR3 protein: CAWSVQGLNEKLFF; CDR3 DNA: TGTGCCTGGAGTGTCCAGGGGTTAAATGAAAAACTGTTTTTT